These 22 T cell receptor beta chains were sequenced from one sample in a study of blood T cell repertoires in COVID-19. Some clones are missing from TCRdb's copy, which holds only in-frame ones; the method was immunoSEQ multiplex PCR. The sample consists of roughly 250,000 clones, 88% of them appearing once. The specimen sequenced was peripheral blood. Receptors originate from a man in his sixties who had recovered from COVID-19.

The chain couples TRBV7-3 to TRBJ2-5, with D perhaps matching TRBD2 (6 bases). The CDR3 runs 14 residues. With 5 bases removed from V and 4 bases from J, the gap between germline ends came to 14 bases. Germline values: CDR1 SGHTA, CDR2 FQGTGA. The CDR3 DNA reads TGTGCCAGCAGCCCCGGGACTCCCCCAGAGACCCAGTACTTC. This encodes CASSPGTPPETQYF.

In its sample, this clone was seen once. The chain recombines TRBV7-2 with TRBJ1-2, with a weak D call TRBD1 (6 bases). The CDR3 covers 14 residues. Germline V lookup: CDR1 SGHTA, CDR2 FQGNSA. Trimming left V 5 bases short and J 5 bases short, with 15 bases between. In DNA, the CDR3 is TGTGCCAGCAGCGGGGGCGGGGGCGAGTATGGCTACACCTTC. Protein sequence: CASSGGGGEYGYTF.

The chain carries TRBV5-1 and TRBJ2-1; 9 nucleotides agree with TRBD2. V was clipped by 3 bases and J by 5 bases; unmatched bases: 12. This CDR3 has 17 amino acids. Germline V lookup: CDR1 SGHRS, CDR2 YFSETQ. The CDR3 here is CASSSSRRGGTHNEQFF. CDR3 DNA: TGCGCCAGCAGCTCCTCCAGGCGGGGGGGCACCCACAATGAGCAGTTCTTC.

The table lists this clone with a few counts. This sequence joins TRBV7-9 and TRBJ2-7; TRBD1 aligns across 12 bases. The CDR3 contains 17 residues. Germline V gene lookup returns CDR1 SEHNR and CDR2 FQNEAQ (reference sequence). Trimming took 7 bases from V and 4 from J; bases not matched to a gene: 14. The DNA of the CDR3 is TGTGCCAGCAACAAACTTGGGACAGGGGGCACCCTTTACGAGCAGTACTTC. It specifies CASNKLGTGGTLYEQYF. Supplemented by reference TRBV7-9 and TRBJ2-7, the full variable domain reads DTGVSQNPRHKITKRGQNVTFRCDPISEHNRLYWYRQTLGQGPEFLTYFQNEAQLEKSRLLSDRFSAERPKGSFSTLEIQRTEQGDSAMYLCASNKLGTGGTLYEQYFGPGTRLTVT.

CDR3 in amino acids: CAWSTGVPSPLHF. In nucleotides, the CDR3 is TGTGCCTGGAGTACAGGGGTACCCTCACCCCTCCACTTT. The chain has TRBV30 and TRBJ1-6, with 7 bases lining up with TRBD1. Germline assignment: CDR1 GTSNPN and CDR2 SVGIG (reference sequence). This CDR3 region has 13 residues. J gave up 10 bases and V 2 bases, and 5 bases lay outside the gene matches.

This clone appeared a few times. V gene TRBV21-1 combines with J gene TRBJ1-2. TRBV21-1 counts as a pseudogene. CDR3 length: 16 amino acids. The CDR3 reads CASSKSGGITNYGYTF. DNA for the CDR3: TGTGCCAGCAGCAAATCGGGGGGCATCACTAACTATGGCTACACCTTC.

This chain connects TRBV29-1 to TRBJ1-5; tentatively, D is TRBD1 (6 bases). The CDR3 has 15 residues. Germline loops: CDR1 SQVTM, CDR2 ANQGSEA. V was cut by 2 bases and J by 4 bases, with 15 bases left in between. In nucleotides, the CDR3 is TGCAGCGTTGAATCAACAGGGAATTGGAATCAGCCCCAGCATTTT. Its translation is CSVESTGNWNQPQHF.

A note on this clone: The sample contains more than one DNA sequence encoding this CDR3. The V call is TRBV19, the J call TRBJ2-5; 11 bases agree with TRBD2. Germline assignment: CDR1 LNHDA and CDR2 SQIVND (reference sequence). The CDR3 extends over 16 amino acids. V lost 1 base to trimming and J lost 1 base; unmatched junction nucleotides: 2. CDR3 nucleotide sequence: TGTGCCAGTAGTATAGGGCTAGCGGGGGGCCAAGAGACCCAGTACTTC. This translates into CASSIGLAGGQETQYF.

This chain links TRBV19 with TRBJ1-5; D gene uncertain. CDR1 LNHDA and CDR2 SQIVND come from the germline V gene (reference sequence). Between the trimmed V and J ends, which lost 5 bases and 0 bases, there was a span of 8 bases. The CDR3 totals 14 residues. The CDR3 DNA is TGTGCCAGTAGTCCCCAGTATAGCAATCAGCCCCAGCATTTT. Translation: CASSPQYSNQPQHF. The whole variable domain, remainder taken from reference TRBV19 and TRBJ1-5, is DGGITQSPKYLFRKEGQNVTLSCEQNLNHDAMYWYRQDPGQGLRLIYYSQIVNDFQKGDIAEGYSVSREKKESFPLTVTSAQKNPTAFYLCASSPQYSNQPQHFGDGTRLSIL.

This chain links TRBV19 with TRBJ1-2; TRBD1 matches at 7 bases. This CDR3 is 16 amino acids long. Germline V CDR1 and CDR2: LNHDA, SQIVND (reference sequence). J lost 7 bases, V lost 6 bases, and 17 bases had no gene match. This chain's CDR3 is CASSFGQAVSARGYTF. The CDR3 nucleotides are TGTGCCAGTAGCTTTGGACAGGCCGTGTCGGCCCGTGGCTACACCTTC.

This CDR3 is CASSLAGGSIDTQYF. DNA of the CDR3: TGTGCCAGCAGCCTAGCGGGGGGTTCGATAGATACGCAGTATTTT. The chain has TRBV7-3 and TRBJ2-3; 11 bases match TRBD2. V dropped 5 bases and J dropped 5; count of bases not matched to a gene: 6. The CDR3 spans 15 residues. Per the germline V gene, CDR1 is SGHTA and CDR2 is FQGTGA.

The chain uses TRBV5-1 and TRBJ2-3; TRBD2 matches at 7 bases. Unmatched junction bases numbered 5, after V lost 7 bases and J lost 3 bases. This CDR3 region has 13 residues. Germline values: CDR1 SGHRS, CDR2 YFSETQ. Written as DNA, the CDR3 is TGCGCCAGCTGGGGGGGTTGGACAGATACGCAGTATTTT. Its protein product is CASWGGWTDTQYF.

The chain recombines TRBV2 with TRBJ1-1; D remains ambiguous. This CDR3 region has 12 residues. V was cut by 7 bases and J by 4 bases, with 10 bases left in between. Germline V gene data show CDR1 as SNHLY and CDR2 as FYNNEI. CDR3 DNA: TGTGCCAGCATTGGGCCTTTCACTGAAGCTTTCTTT. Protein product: CASIGPFTEAFF.

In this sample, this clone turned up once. CDR3 amino acids: CASSSRLTDYNSPLHF. DNA of the CDR3: TGTGCCAGCAGCTCGCGACTGACGGATTATAATTCACCCCTCCACTTT. This chain joins TRBV5-6 and TRBJ1-6; D unclear. CDR1 and CDR2 from the germline V gene are SGHDT and YYEEEE. CDR3 length: 16 residues. Trimming took off 3 bases at V and 4 bases at J, with 14 bases between the two ends.

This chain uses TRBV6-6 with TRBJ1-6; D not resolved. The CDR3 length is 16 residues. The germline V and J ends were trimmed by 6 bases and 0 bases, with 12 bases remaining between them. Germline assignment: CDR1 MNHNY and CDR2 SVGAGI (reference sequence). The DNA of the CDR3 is TGTGCCAGCAGACCGGACGGGAGCTCCTATAATTCACCCCTCCACTTT. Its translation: CASRPDGSSYNSPLHF.

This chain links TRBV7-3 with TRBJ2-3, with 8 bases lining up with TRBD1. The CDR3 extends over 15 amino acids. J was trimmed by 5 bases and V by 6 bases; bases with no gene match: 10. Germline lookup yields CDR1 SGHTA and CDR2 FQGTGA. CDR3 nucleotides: TGTGCCAGCAGTACCGGGACAGGAAAAGGAGATACGCAGTATTTT. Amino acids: CASSTGTGKGDTQYF.

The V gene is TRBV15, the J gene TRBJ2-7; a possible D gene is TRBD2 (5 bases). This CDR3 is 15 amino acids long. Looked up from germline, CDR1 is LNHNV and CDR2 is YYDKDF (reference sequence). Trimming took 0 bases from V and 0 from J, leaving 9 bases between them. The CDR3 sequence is CATSRERGFSYEQYF. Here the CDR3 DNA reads TGTGCCACCAGCAGAGAACGGGGTTTCTCCTACGAGCAGTACTTC.

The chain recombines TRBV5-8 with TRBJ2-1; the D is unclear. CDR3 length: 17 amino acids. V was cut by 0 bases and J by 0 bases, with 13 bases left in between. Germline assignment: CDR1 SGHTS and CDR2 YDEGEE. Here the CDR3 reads CASSLARDMSSYNEQFF. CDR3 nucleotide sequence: TGTGCCAGCAGCTTGGCCCGCGATATGAGCTCCTACAATGAGCAGTTCTTC.

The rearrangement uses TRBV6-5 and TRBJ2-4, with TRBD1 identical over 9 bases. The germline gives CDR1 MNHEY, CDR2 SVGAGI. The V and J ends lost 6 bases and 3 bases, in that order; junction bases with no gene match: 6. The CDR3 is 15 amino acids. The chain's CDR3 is CASRGDRDGKNIQYF. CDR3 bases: TGTGCCAGCAGAGGGGACAGGGATGGCAAAAACATTCAGTACTTC.

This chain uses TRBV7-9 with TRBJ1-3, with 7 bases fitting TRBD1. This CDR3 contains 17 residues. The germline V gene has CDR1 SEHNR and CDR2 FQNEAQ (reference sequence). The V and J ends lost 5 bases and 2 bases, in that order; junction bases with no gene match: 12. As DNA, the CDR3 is TGTGCCAGCAGCCCAGCCCAACCAGGGGGGCCTGGAAACACCATATATTTT. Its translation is CASSPAQPGGPGNTIYF.

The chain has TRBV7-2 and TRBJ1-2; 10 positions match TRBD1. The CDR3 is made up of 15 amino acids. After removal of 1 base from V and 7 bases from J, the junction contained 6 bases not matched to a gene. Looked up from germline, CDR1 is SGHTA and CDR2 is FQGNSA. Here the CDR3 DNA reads TGTGCCAGCAGCTTAGAGGGACAGGGGAGGGCTGGCTACACCTTC. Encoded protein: CASSLEGQGRAGYTF.

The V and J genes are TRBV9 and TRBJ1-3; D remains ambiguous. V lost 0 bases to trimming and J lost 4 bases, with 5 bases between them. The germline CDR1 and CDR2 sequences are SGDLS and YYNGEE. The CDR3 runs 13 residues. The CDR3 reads CASSVGQGNTIYF. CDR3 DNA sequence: TGTGCCAGCAGCGTAGGGCAGGGAAACACCATATATTTT.